This T cell receptor beta chain was observed in a study of blood T cells in healthy people across ages. Next came a second PCR, run for roughly 6 to 11 cycles, which used a sample-barcoded 5' primer along with a J-beta primer mix. Every sample gave at least 3 million paired-end reads containing CDR3. TCRdb analysed the 5' RACE reads with MiXCR anew, one entry per CDR3 protein. The sample lists about 720,000 distinct CDR3 sequences; 22% were seen once. Between the trimmed V and J ends, which lost 0 bases and 0 bases, there was a span of 6 bases. The germline CDR1 and CDR2 sequences are SGDLS and YYNGEE. The CDR3 covers 14 residues. This clonotype was detected ten times or more. Its specificity is unknown. Findings and limits, study-wide: Roughly linear declines in TCR beta diversity per million T cells occurred with age. PBMCs that were unsorted prevented a conclusive naive versus antigen-experienced comparison.

The chain recombines TRBV9 with TRBJ1-1; no definite D call. Material for sequencing was blood. This sequence was found in a man between 65 and 85 years old in good health. CDR3 protein: CASSVGTLNTEAFF. The CDR3 DNA follows: TGTGCCAGCAGCGTAGGTACCCTGAACACTGAAGCTTTCTTT.